This TCR beta chain was documented in a study of OX40 agonist ivuxolimab in advanced cancers. Whole-study context: Patients were treated with intravenous ivuxolimab, dosed at 0.01 to 10 mg/kg and infused every 2 weeks. Patients enrolled in dose escalation were diagnosed with hepatocellular carcinoma, melanoma, renal cell or head and neck cancer. General study results and limits: Expanded clones were, on average, more numerous among CD8+ T cells than CD4+.

As for this clone: Antigen: not known.

Autoimmune disease history or systemic immunosuppression was exclusionary. Sequencing was performed with immunoSEQ multiplex PCR; in TCRdb, only in-frame clones are kept and a portion is missing. The data contain approximately 18,000 clones, approximately 76% of them seen just once; the ten biggest clones take up 46%. CDR1 and CDR2 from the germline V gene are MNHEY and SVGAGI. The CDR3 runs 12 residues. Trimming took off 6 bases at V and 7 bases at J, with 12 bases between the two ends. V gene TRBV6-5 combines with J gene TRBJ1-1; the D gene is possibly TRBD1 (5 bases). The receptor's source is an adult with an advanced solid tumor such as melanoma, head and neck, liver or kidney cancer. The specimen was CD4+ or CD8+ T cells sorted from blood, collected in a trial of the OX40 agonist ivuxolimab. For the CDR3, the DNA is TGTGCCAGCAGACCCGGGGGACTTGAAGCTTTCTTT. This sequence encodes CASRPGGLEAFF.